This T cell receptor beta chain was sequenced during a study of T cell repertoires in cytomegalovirus infection. The overall study: Indications of both CMV infection and matching HLA type were provided by public TCR beta signatures.

Many counts were recorded for this clonotype. What it recognizes is unknown. TCRdb re-derived calls from the reads in MiXCR, one entry per CDR3 protein. Here the sample spans about 830,000 distinct CDR3 sequences, around a third being singletons. This CDR3 is 12 amino acids long. V was trimmed by 5 bases and J by 4 bases, leaving 8 bases between them. Germline-derived CDR1 and CDR2 are SGHVS and FQNEAQ. The sequence came from a human donor in good health (CMV status not recorded). Some clones in this sample may be carry-over from other donors' samples. The chain couples TRBV7-8 to TRBJ1-1; D perhaps matches TRBD1 (5 bases). Sequencing was performed on cultured CD8+ T cells from PBMCs, taken from culture after CMV antigen stimulation. CDR3 sequence (DNA): TGTGCCAGCAGCCACAGGACCACTGAAGCTTTCTTT. Translating it yields CASSHRTTEAFF. Full variable domain (outside the CDR3, taken from reference TRBV7-8 and TRBJ1-1): GAGVSQSPRYKVAKRGQDVALRCDPISGHVSLFWYQQALGQGPEFLTYFQNEAQLDKSGLPSDRFFAERPEGSVSTLKIQRTQQEDSAVYLCASSHRTTEAFFGQGTRLTVV.